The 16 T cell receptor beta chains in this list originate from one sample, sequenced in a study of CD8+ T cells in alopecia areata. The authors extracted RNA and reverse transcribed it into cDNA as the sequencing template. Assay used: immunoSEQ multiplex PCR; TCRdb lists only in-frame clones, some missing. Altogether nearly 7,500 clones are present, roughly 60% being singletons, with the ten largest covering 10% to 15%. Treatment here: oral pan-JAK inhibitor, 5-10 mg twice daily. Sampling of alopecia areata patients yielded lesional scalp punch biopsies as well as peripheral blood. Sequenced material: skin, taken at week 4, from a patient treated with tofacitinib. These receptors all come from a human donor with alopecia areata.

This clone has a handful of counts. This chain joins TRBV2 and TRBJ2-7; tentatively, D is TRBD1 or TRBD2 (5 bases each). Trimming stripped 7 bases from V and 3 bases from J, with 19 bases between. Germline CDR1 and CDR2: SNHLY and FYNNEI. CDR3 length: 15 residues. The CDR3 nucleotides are TGTGCCAGCACTACCATGCCAGGGAGAGACTACGAGCAGTACTTC. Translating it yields CASTTMPGRDYEQYF.

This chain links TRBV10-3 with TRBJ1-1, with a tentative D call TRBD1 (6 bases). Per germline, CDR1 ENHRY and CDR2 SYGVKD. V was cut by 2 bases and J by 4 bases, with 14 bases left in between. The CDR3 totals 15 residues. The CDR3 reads CAISERTGMGTEAFF. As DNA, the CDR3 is TGTGCCATCAGTGAGCGAACAGGGATGGGCACTGAAGCTTTCTTT.

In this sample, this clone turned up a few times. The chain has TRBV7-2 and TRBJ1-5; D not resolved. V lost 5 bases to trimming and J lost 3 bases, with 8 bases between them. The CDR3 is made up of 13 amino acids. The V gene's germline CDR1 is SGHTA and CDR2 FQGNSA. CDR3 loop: CASSPDINQPQHF. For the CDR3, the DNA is TGTGCCAGCAGCCCAGACATCAATCAGCCCCAGCATTTT.

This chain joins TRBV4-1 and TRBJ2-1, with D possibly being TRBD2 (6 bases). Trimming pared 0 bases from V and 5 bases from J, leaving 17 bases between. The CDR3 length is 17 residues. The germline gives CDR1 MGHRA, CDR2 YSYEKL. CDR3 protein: CASSQDHEFGLHNEQFF. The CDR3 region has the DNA TGCGCCAGCAGCCAAGATCATGAATTCGGACTACACAATGAGCAGTTCTTC.

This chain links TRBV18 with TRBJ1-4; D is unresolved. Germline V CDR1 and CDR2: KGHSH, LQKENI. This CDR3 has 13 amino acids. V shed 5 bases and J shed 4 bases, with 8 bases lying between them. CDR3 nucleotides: TGTGCCAGCTCAAGTCGGAGTAATGAAAAACTGTTTTTT. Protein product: CASSSRSNEKLFF.

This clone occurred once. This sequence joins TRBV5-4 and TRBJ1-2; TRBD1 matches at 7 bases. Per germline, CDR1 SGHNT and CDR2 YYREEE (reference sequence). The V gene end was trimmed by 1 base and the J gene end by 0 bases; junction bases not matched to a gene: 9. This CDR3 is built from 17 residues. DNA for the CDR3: TGTGCCAGCAGCTTGTTCGTAGGGGGCCGAGCTAACTATGGCTACACCTTC. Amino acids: CASSLFVGGRANYGYTF.

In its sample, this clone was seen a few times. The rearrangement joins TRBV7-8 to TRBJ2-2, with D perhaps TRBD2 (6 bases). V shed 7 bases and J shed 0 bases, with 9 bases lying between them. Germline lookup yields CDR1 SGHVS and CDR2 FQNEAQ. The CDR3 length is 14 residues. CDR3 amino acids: CASIRDSNTGELFF. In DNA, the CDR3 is TGTGCCAGCATCCGGGACTCGAACACCGGGGAGCTGTTTTTT. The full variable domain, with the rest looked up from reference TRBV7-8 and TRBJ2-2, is GAGVSQSPRYKVAKRGQDVALRCDPISGHVSLFWYQQALGQGPEFLTYFQNEAQLDKSGLPSDRFFAERPEGSVSTLKIQRTQQEDSAVYLCASIRDSNTGELFFGEGSRLTVL.

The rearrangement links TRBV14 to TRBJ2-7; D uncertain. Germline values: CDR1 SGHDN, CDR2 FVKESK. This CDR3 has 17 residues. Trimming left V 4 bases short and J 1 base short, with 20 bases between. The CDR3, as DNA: TGTGCCAGCAGCCGATCACCGCAAGTGAGTAAATCCTACGAGCAGTACTTC. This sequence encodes CASSRSPQVSKSYEQYF.

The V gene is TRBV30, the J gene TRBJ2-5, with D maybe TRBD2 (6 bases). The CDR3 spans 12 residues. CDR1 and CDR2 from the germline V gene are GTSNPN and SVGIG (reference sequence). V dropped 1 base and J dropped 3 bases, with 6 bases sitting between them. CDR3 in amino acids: CAWSAGEETQYF. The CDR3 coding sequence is TGTGCCTGGAGTGCGGGGGAAGAGACCCAGTACTTC.

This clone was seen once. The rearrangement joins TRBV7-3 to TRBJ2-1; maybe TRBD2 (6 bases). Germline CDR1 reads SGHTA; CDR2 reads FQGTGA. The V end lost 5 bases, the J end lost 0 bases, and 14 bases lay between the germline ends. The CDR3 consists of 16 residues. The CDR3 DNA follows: TGTGCCAGCAGCCCATATAGCGGATCCTCCTACAATGAGCAGTTCTTC. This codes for CASSPYSGSSYNEQFF. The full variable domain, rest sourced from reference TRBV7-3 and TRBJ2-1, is GAGVSQTPSNKVTEKGKYVELRCDPISGHTALYWYRQSLGQGPEFLIYFQGTGAADDSGLPNDRFFAVRPEGSVSTLKIQRTERGDSAVYLCASSPYSGSSYNEQFFGPGTRLTVL.

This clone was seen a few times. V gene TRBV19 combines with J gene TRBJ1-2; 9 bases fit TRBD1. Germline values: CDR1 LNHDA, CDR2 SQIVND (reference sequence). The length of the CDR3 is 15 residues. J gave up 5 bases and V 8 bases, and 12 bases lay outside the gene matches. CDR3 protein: CASPRGTGPLYGYTF. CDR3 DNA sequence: TGTGCCAGTCCCCGAGGGACAGGGCCCCTTTATGGCTACACCTTC.

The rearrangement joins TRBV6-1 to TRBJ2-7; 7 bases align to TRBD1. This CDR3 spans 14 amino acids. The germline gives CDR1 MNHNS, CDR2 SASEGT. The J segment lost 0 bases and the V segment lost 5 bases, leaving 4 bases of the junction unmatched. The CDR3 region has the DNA TGTGCCAGCAGTACACAGGGGAGCTCCTACGAGCAGTACTTC. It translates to CASSTQGSSYEQYF.

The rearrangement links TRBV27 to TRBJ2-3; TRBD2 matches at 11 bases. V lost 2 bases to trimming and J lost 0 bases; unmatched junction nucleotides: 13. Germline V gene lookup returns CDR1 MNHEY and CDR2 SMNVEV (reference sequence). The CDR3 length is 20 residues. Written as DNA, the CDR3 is TGTGCCAGCAGTTTAAGGTCTCGGACTAGCGGGCTCTTAAGCACAGATACGCAGTATTTT. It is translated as CASSLRSRTSGLLSTDTQYF.

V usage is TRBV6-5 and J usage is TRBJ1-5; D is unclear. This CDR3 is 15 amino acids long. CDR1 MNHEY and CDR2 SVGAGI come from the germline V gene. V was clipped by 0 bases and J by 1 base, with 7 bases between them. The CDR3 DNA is TGTGCCAGCAGTTACTCGATGAACAGCAATCAGCCCCAGCATTTT. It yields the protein CASSYSMNSNQPQHF.

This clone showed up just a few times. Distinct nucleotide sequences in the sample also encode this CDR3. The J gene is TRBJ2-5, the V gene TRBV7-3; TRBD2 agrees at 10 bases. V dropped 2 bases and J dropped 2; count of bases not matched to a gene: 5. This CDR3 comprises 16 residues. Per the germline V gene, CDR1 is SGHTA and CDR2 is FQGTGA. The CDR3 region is CASSLGPAGGQETQYF. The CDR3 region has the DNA TGTGCCAGCAGCTTAGGTCCAGCGGGGGGGCAAGAGACCCAGTACTTC.

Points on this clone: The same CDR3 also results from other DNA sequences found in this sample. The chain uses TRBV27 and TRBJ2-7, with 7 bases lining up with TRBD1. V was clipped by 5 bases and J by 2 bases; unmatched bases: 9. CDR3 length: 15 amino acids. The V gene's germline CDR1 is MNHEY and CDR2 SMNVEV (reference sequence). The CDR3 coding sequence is TGTGCCAGCAGTCCGAGACAGGGTGCCACCTACGAGCAGTACTTC. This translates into CASSPRQGATYEQYF.